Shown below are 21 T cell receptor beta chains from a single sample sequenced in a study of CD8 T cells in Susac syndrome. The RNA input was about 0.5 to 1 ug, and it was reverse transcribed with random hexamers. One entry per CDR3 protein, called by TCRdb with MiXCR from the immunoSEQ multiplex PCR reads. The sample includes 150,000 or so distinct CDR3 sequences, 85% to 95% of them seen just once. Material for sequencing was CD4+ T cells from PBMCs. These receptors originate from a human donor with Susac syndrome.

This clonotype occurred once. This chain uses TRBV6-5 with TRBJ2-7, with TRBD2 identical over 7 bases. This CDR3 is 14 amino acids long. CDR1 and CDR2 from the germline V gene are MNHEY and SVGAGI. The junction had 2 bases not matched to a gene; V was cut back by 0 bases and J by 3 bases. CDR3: CASSYSPGGYEQYF. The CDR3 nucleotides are TGTGCCAGCAGTTACTCCCCGGGGGGCTACGAGCAGTACTTC.

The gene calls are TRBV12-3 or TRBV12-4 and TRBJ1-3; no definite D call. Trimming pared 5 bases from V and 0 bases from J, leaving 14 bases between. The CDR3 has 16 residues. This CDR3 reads CASSPIAPASGNTIYF. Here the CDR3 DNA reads TGTGCCAGCAGTCCAATTGCTCCGGCCTCTGGAAACACCATATATTTT.

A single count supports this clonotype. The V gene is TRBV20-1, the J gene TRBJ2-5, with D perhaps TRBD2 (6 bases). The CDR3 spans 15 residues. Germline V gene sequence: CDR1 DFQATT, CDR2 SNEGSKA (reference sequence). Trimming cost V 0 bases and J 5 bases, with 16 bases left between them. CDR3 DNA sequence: TGCAGTGCTAGAGACCAGCGGAGGGGTTCGGAGACCCAGTACTTC. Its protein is CSARDQRRGSETQYF.

CDR3 sequence reads: CATSREAPGNVLTF. The CDR3 DNA is TGTGCCACCAGCAGAGAAGCTCCGGGCAACGTCCTGACTTTC. The chain has TRBV15 and TRBJ2-6; no definite D call. The CDR3 length is 14 residues. V was pared by 0 bases and J by 9 bases, with 9 bases between. Germline V gene lookup returns CDR1 LNHNV and CDR2 YYDKDF (reference sequence).

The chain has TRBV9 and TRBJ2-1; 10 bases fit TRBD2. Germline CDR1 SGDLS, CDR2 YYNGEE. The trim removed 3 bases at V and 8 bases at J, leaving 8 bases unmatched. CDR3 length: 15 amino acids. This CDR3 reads CASSESSGSHYEQFF. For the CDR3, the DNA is TGTGCCAGCAGCGAATCTAGCGGGAGTCACTATGAGCAGTTCTTC. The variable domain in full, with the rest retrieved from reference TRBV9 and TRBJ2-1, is DSGVTQTPKHLITATGQRVTLRCSPRSGDLSVYWYQQSLDQGLQFLIQYYNGEERAKGNILERFSAQQFPDLHSELNLSSLELGDSALYFCASSESSGSHYEQFFGPGTRLTVL.

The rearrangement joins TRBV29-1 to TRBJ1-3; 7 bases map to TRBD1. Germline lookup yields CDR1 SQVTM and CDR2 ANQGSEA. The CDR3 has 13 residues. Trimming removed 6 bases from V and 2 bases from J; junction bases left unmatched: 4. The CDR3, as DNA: TGCAGCGTCGGTGACAGGGCTGGAAACACCATATATTTT. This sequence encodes CSVGDRAGNTIYF.

Written as DNA, the CDR3 is TGCAGTGCTGCCCAAAACCGGGATGGAGAGACCCAGTACTTC. It encodes CSAAQNRDGETQYF. The rearrangement uses TRBV20-1 and TRBJ2-5; D perhaps matches TRBD2 (5 bases). Trimming took 5 bases from V and 4 from J, leaving 17 bases between them. Per germline, CDR1 DFQATT and CDR2 SNEGSKA (reference sequence). The CDR3 sequence is 14 residues long.

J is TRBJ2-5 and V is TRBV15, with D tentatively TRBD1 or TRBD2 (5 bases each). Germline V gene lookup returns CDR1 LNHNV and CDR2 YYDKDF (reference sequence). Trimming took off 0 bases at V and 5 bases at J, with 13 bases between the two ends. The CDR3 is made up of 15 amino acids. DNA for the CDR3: TGTGCCACCAGCAGAGACCTGGTGGGACCCGAGACCCAGTACTTC. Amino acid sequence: CATSRDLVGPETQYF.

CDR3 nucleotides: TGTGCCAGCAGCCAAGGGGGACTAGGGATAAATGAGCAGTTCTTC. Amino acids: CASSQGGLGINEQFF. The genes are TRBV3-1 and TRBJ2-1, with TRBD2 matching over 8 bases. CDR1 is LGHDT, CDR2 YNNKEL, per germline (reference sequence). After removal of 1 base from V and 7 bases from J, the junction contained 6 bases not matched to a gene. The CDR3 runs 15 residues.

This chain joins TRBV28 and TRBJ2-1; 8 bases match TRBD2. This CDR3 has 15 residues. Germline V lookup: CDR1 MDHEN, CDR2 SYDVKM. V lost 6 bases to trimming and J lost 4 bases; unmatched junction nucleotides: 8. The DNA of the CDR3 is TGTGCCAGCAGAGGGGCGAGCGGGGGTTACAATGAGCAGTTCTTC. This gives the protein CASRGASGGYNEQFF. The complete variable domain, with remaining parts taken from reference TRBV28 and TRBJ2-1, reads DVKVTQSSRYLVKRTGEKVFLECVQDMDHENMFWYRQDPGLGLRLIYFSYDVKMKEKGDIPEGYSVSREKKERFSLILESASTNQTSMYLCASRGASGGYNEQFFGPGTRLTVL.

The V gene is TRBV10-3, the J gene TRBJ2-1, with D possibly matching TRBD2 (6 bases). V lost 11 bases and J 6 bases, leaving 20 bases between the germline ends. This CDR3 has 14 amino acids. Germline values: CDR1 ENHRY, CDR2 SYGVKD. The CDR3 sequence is CAARPALATNEQFF. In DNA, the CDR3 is TGTGCCGCCCGCCCGGCCCTAGCGACCAATGAGCAGTTCTTC.

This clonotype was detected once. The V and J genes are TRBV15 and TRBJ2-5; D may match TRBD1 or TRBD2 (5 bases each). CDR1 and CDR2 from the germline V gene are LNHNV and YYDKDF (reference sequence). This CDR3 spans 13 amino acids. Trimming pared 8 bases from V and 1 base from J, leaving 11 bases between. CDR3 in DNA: TGTGCCACCGGGACGGGCCTCCAAGAGACCCAGTACTTC. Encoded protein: CATGTGLQETQYF.

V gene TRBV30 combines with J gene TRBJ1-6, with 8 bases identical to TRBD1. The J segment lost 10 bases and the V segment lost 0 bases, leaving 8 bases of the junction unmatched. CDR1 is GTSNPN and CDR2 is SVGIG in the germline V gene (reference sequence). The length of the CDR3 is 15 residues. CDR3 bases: TGTGCCTGGAGTGTACAGGGGGGGACATTATCACCCCTCCACTTT. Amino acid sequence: CAWSVQGGTLSPLHF.

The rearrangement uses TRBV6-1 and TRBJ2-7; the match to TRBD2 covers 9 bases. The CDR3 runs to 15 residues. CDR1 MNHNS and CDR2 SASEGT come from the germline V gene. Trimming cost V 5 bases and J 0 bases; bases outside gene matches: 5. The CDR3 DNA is TGTGCCAGCAGTAACTTAGCGGGAGACTCCTACGAGCAGTACTTC. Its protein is CASSNLAGDSYEQYF.

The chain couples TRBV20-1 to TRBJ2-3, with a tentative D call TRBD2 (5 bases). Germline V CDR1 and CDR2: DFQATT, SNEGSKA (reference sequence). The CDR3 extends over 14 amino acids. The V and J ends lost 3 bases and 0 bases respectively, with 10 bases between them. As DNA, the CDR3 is TGCAGTGCTAGTCGGCGCGGGAGCACAGATACGCAGTATTTT. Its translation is CSASRRGSTDTQYF.

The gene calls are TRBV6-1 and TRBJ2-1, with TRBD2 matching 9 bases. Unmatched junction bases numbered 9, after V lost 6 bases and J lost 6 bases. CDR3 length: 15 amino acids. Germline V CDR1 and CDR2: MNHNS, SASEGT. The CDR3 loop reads CASRSTGTSLNEQFF. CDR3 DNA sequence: TGTGCCAGCAGGTCTACCGGGACTAGCCTCAATGAGCAGTTCTTC.

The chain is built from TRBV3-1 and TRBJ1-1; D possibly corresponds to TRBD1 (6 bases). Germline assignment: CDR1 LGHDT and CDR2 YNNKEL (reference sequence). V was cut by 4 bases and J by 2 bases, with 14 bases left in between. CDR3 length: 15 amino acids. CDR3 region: CASSLRGTYNTEAFF. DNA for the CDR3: TGTGCCAGCAGCCTAAGAGGGACATACAACACTGAAGCTTTCTTT.

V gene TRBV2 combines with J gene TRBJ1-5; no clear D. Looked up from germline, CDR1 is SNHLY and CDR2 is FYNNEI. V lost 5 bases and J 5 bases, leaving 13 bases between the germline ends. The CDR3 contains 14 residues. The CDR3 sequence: CASSTKLRDQPQHF. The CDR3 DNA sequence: TGTGCCAGCAGTACCAAATTAAGAGATCAGCCCCAGCATTTT. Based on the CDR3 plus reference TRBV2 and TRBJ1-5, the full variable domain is EPEVTQTPSHQVTQMGQEVILRCVPISNHLYFYWYRQILGQKVEFLVSFYNNEISEKSEIFDDQFSVERPDGSNFTLKIRSTKLEDSAMYFCASSTKLRDQPQHFGDGTRLSIL.

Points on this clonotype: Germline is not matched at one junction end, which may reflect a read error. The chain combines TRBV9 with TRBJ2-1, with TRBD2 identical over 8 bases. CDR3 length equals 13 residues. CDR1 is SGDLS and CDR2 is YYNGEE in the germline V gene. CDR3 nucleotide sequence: TGTGCCAGCAGCGTAGTGTTCGGGAGGGCGGAGATCTTC. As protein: CASSVVFGRAEIF.

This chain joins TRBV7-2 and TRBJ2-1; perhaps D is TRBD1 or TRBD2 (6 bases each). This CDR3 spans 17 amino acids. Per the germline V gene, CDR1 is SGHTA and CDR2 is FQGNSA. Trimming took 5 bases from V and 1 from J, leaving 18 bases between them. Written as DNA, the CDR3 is TGTGCCAGCAGCAATCCCGGGGGCTACCTTTCCTACAATGAGCAGTTCTTC. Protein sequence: CASSNPGGYLSYNEQFF.

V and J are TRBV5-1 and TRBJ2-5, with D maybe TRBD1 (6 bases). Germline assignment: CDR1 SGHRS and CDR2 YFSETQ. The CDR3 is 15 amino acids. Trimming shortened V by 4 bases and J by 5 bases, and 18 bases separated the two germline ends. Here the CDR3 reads CASSATGHLYETQYF. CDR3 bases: TGCGCCAGCAGCGCGACAGGACACCTTTACGAGACCCAGTACTTC.